This TCR beta chain was captured in a study of blood T cell repertoires in COVID-19. At the level of the study: Sample material is recorded as cDNA or gDNA derived from T cells, B-cell-depleted T cells, or PBMCs.

Per germline, CDR1 KGHSH and CDR2 LQKENI. The CDR3 has 15 amino acids. With 8 bases removed from V and 1 base from J, the gap between germline ends came to 15 bases. Per the original methods: Amplification with reference gene primers provided the estimates of nucleated cell counts. TCRdb keeps only in-frame clones here, not all; method: immunoSEQ multiplex PCR. V and J calls and clone size are as listed in that table; D and trimming were resolved from the DNA. Here the sample spans about 250,000 clones, approximately 90% being singletons. The chain has TRBV18 and TRBJ2-1; the D is unclear. The sequencing sample was made of PBMCs or T cells enriched from blood (not recorded which). This TCR was sampled from a woman aged 18-30 years who had recovered from COVID-19. The CDR3 bases are TGTGCCAGCACGACCGGAGATGGGTCCTACAATGAGCAGTTCTTC. This gives the protein CASTTGDGSYNEQFF.